These 2 T cell receptor beta chains were all obtained from the same sample, sequenced in a study of shared clonotypes between healthy human individuals. Assay used: immunoSEQ multiplex PCR; TCRdb lists only in-frame clones, some missing. The profile covers roughly 2.5 million clones, with over 85% appearing a single time and roughly 0.14% taken by the ten largest. Sequencing was carried out using naive CD4+ T cells sorted from blood. The subset is: CD45RA+ positively selected. The receptors were sampled from a man aged 18 to 30 in good health.

The chain employs TRBV11-2 and TRBJ2-1, with D unclear. This CDR3 comprises 17 residues. Germline CDR1 SGHAT, CDR2 FQNNGV. Deletions cut 1 base from V and 0 bases from J, with 13 bases between. In DNA, the CDR3 is TGTGCCAGCAGCTTAGCTGACGTCTTGAGCTCCTACAATGAGCAGTTCTTC. This gives the protein CASSLADVLSSYNEQFF.

Note on this clone: Different DNA sequences within this sample yield the same CDR3. The rearrangement links TRBV30 to TRBJ2-7, with 7 nucleotides matching TRBD1. The CDR3 runs to 13 residues. V lost 1 base to trimming and J lost 2 bases; unmatched junction nucleotides: 2. The germline V gene encodes CDR1 GTSNPN and CDR2 SVGIG (reference sequence). Here the CDR3 reads CAWSGQGPYEQYF. The CDR3 region has the DNA TGTGCCTGGAGTGGACAGGGACCCTACGAGCAGTACTTC.